A selection of T cell receptor beta chains follows, all from one sample in a study of T cells in lung cancer brain metastases. The table came from immunoSEQ multiplex PCR; TCRdb's copy has only in-frame clones and leaves some out. The table lists 2,500 or so clones, 90% of them singletons. Sequences were obtained from tumor tissue from the primary lung tumor. The receptor set was obtained from an older man with non-small cell lung cancer. Each CDR3 is given with its conserved first and last residue. D genes are given only for firm matches. Size tells how often a clone was seen (once, few, many) or the class of an expanded clone, and some rows leave it out.

TRBJ2-5 NA TRBV7-3 TRBD2 TGTGCCAGCAGCATCGGGACTAGCGCATACCAAGAGACCCAGTACTTC CASSIGTSAYQETQYF
TRBJ1-5 NA TRBV7-2 NA TGTGCCAGCAGCTTGCTGTATAATCAGCCCCAGCATTTT CASSLLYNQPQHF
TRBJ2-2 NA TRBV6-4 NA TGTGCCAGCAGTGAACGGAGAAACACCGGGGAGCTGTTTTTT CASSERRNTGELFF
TRBJ1-1 NA TRBV7-6 NA TGTGCCAGCAGCTGGGAGCCCATGGGCACTGAAGCTTTCTTT CASSWEPMGTEAFF
TRBJ2-5 NA TRBV28 TRBD2 TGTGCCAGCAGTTTCGCCGGGGGGAAAGAGACCCAGTACTTC CASSFAGGKETQYF
TRBJ2-1 NA TRBV18 TRBD1 TGTGCCAGCTCACCCCGAGGCGAGACAGGGGACTCCTACAATGAGCAGTTCTTC CASSPRGETGDSYNEQFF
TRBJ1-2 NA TRBV5-1 TRBD1 TGCGCCAGCAGCCCGCCGGGACAGGGCCCGGGCGATAGCTACACCTTC CASSPPGQGPGDSYTF
TRBJ1-4 NA TRBV2 NA TGTGCCAGCAAACAGGGTGCAACTAATGAAAAACTGTTTTTT CASKQGATNEKLFF
TRBJ1-1 NA TRBV7-3 NA TGTGCCAGCAGCTTACGAGGGGACACTGAAGCTTTCTTT CASSLRGDTEAFF
TRBJ2-7 NA TRBV5-1 NA TGCGCCAGCAGCCCCGAAGGGGGAGGCTACGAGCAGTACTTC CASSPEGGGYEQYF
TRBJ1-2 NA TRBV18 NA TGTGCCAGCTCACCGGGTATAGGGGAGAACGATGGCTACACCTTC CASSPGIGENDGYTF
TRBJ2-7 NA TRBV4-3 TRBD2 TGCGCCAGCAGCCAAGATCTCTCCGGGACTAGCGTGTGGAAGCAGTACTTC CASSQDLSGTSVWKQYF
TRBJ1-2 few TRBV25-1 NA TGTGCCAGCACCAACTTGGAGGGGCCCAGCTATGGCTACACCTTC CASTNLEGPSYGYTF
TRBJ1-1 NA TRBV7-9 TRBD1 TGTGCCAGCAGCTCCCGACAGGGGGTGAACACTGAAGCTTTCTTT CASSSRQGVNTEAFF
TRBJ2-1 NA TRBV28 NA TGTGCCAGCAGTCCACGGGCAGGGTGGAATGAGCAGTTCTTC CASSPRAGWNEQFF
TRBJ2-1 NA TRBV5-1 TRBD1 TGCGCCAGCAGCCCTGGGACAGGGGTTGCAAATGAGCAGTTCTTC CASSPGTGVANEQFF
TRBJ2-3 NA TRBV7-3 TRBD2 TGTGCCAGCAGCTTGGTAGCGGGCAGAGATACGCAGTATTTT CASSLVAGRDTQYF
TRBJ1-1 NA TRBV4-2 NA TGTGCCAGCAGCCAAGATCAGGTCACTGAAGCTTTCTTT CASSQDQVTEAFF
TRBJ1-1 NA TRBV28 NA TGTGCCAGCAGTTTTACGGGGGAGGGCACTGAAGCTTTCTTT CASSFTGEGTEAFF
TRBJ2-1 NA TRBV5-1 TRBD2 TGCGCCAGCAGCTTGACGGGGTCGGGAGGCAATGAGCAGTTCTTC CASSLTGSGGNEQFF
TRBJ2-3 NA TRBV6-4 TRBD2 TGTGCCAGCAGTGACGGGACTAGCGGGGGGGCCGATACGCAGTATTTT CASSDGTSGGADTQYF
TRBJ2-1 NA TRBV5-1 NA TGCGCCAGCAGCGGGGGACTCCCAGGGGGCAATGAGCAGTTCTTC CASSGGLPGGNEQFF
TRBJ2-3 NA TRBV4-1 TRBD1 TGCGCCAGCAGTCGCACCGGGACAGGCCCAGATACGCAGTATTTT CASSRTGTGPDTQYF
TRBJ1-4 NA TRBV7-6 TRBD1 TGTGCCAGCAGCTTAGGACAGGGTGAGGAAAAACTGTTTTTT CASSLGQGEEKLFF
TRBJ1-1 NA TRBV6-5 TRBD1 TGTGCCAGCAGATCCACAGGGGGCACTGAAGCTTTCTTT CASRSTGGTEAFF
TRBJ1-5 NA TRBV6-5 NA TGTGCCAGCAGCCCCACGGGTAGGCTAAGGCAGCCCCAGCATTTT CASSPTGRLRQPQHF
TRBJ1-1 NA TRBV4-1 NA TGCGCCAGCAGCCAGGACCCGAGGAGGGGTCGTTTTTTGAACACTGAAGCTTTCTTT CASSQDPRRGRFLNTEAFF
TRBJ2-1 once TRBV5-4 TRBD1 TGTGCCAGCAGACCGGGACAGGGAACCCCCTACAATGAGCAGTTCTTC CASRPGQGTPYNEQFF
TRBJ1-2 NA TRBV4-1 TRBD1 TGCGCCAGCAGCCAGAGGACAGGGTCTAACTATGGCTACACCTTC CASSQRTGSNYGYTF
TRBJ2-7 few TRBV19 TRBD2 TGTGCCAGTAGTAGAGGCACTAGCGGCTACGAGCAGTACTTC CASSRGTSGYEQYF
TRBJ2-3 NA TRBV9 NA TGTGCCAGCAGCGTATTTGGTAAGGGAGGGGGGGGCACAGATACGCAGTATTTT CASSVFGKGGGGTDTQYF
TRBJ2-3 NA TRBV30 NA TGTGCCTGGAGAGGGCGGCAGCGACAGGCAGATACGCAGTATTTT CAWRGRQRQADTQYF
TRBJ1-2 NA TRBV15 TRBD1 TGTGCCACCAGCAACCGGACAGGGACCACTTATGGCTACACCTTC CATSNRTGTTYGYTF
TRBJ2-1 large TRBV7-9 NA TGTGCCAGCAGCTCCTATACAGTCTCTTACAATGAGCAGTTCTTC CASSSYTVSYNEQFF
TRBJ1-5 NA TRBV28 NA TGTGCCAGCTGCCCCTTAGTGAATCAGCCCCAGCATTTT CASCPLVNQPQHF
TRBJ1-2 NA TRBV28 NA TGTGCCAGCAGGGGGGCATCAGGGTATGGCTACACCTTC CASRGASGYGYTF
TRBJ2-3 NA TRBV29-1 NA TGCAGCGTTGAGACTCGGAGCACAGATACGCAGTATTTT CSVETRSTDTQYF
TRBJ2-3 NA TRBV7-2 TRBD2 TGTGCCAGCAGCTTACCCACTAGCGACACAGATACGCAGTATTTT CASSLPTSDTDTQYF
TRBJ2-3 NA TRBV7-2 NA TGTGCCAGCAGTCTAGGCCTGAATACGCAGTATTTT CASSLGLNTQYF
TRBJ2-2 NA TRBV15 NA TGTGCCACCAGCAGAGAGGCAGTAACCGGGGAGCTGTTTTTT CATSREAVTGELFF
TRBJ1-4 NA TRBV27 TRBD1 TGTGCCAGCAGACCGACAGGGCGGAATGAAAAACTGTTTTTT CASRPTGRNEKLFF
TRBJ2-7 NA TRBV28 NA TGTGCCAGCAGTTCTTACTCCTACGAGCAGTACTTC CASSSYSYEQYF
TRBJ2-6 NA TRBV4-1 NA TGCGCCAGCAGCCAAGCACTTACCGGTTACTTGGGGGCCAACGTCCTGACTTTC CASSQALTGYLGANVLTF
TRBJ1-3 once TRBV5-6 TRBD1 TGTGCCAGCAGCTTGGAAGGGACAGGGGCTTCCTCTGGAAACACCATATATTTT CASSLEGTGASSGNTIYF
TRBJ2-5 NA TRBV7-7 NA TGTGCCAGCAGCTCGGGACGGGCGTATCAAGAGACCCAGTACTTC CASSSGRAYQETQYF
TRBJ1-6 NA TRBV1 NA TGCACCAGCAGCCAGTTCGACAGCCCACTTAGGACCTATAATTCACCCCTCCACTTT CTSSQFDSPLRTYNSPLHF
TRBJ1-1 few TRBV2 NA TGTGCCAGTACCTCATGGCAGACCAACACTGAAGCTTTCTTT CASTSWQTNTEAFF
TRBJ2-5 NA TRBV29-1 NA TGCAGCGTTGGAGGAGGGCGGGAGACCCAGTACTTC CSVGGGRETQYF
TRBJ2-7 NA TRBV2 TRBD2 TGTGCCAGCAACCGGGAGCGGGGGACCGACCCCTACGAGCAGTACTTC CASNRERGTDPYEQYF
TRBJ1-1 NA TRBV29-1 NA TGCAGCGGCCAAAGGGGGAACACTGAAGCTTTCTTT CSGQRGNTEAFF
TRBJ2-5 NA TRBV10-3 TRBD2 TGTGCCGTTCGGGAGGGAGGGAAAGAGACCCAGTACTTC CAVREGGKETQYF
TRBJ1-6 NA TRBV5-6 NA TGTGCCAGCAGCTTGTTTCTTTGGTATTCACCCCTCCACTTT CASSLFLWYSPLHF
TRBJ1-4 NA TRBV7-9 NA TGTGCCAGCAGCTTACGACTTAACAGTGTGGATAATGAAAAACTGTTTTTT CASSLRLNSVDNEKLFF
TRBJ2-6 NA TRBV30 TRBD1 TGTGCCTGGCTCCGACAGGGGTTCCCAGGGGCCAACGTCCTGACTTTC CAWLRQGFPGANVLTF
TRBJ1-6 NA TRBV27 NA TGTGCCAGCACCAACCACGGACAGTACTATAATTCACCCCTCCACTTT CASTNHGQYYNSPLHF